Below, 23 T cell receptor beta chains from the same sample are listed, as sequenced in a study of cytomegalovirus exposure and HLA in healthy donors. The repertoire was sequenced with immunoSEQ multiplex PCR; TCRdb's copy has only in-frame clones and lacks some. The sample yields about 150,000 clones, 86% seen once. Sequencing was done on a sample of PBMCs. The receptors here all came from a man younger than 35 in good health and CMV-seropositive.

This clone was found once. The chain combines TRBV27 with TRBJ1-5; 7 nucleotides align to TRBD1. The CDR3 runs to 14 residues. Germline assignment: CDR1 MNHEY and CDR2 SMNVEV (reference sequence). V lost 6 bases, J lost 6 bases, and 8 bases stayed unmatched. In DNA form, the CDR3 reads TGTGCCAGCAGCCTGCGGGACAGTGGTCAGCCCCAGCATTTT. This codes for CASSLRDSGQPQHF.

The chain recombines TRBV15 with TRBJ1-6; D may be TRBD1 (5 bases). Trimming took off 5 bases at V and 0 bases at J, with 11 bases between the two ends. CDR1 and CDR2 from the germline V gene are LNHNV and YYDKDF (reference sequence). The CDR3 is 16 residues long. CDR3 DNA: TGTGCCACCAGCGGGGGAGGGAGCTCCTATAATTCACCCCTCCACTTT. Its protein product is CATSGGGSSYNSPLHF.

The CDR3 sequence: CASSPNSQETQYF. CDR3 coding DNA: TGCGCCAGCAGCCCCAACAGCCAAGAGACCCAGTACTTC. The gene calls are TRBV4-1 and TRBJ2-5; no reliable D call. V gave up 4 bases and J gave up 1 base, with 7 bases separating them. The V gene's germline CDR1 is MGHRA and CDR2 YSYEKL. The CDR3 has 13 amino acids.

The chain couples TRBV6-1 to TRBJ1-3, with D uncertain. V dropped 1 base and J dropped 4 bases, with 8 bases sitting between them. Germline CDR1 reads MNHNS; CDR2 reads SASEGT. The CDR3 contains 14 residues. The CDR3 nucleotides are TGTGCCAGCAGTGAAGAGTGGGCGGGAAACACCATATATTTT. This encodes CASSEEWAGNTIYF.

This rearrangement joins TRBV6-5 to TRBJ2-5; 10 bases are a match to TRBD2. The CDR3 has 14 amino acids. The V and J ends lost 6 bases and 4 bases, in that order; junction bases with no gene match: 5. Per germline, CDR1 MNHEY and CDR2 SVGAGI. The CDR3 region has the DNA TGTGCCAGCAGACTAGCGGGGACGGCAGAGACCCAGTACTTC. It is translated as CASRLAGTAETQYF.

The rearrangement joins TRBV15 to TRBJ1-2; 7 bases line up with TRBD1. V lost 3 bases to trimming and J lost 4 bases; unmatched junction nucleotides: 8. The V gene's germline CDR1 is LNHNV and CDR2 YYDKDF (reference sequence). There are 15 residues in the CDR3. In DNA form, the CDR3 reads TGTGCCACCAGCAGCTCCGGGACAGAAGTCTATGGCTACACCTTC. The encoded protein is CATSSSGTEVYGYTF.

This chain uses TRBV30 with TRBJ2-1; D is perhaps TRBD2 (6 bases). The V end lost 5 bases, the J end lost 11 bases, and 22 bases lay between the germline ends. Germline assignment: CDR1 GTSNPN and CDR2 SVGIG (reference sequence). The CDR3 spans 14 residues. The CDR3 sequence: CAWLGGLATGQQFF. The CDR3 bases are TGTGCCTGGCTCGGCGGGCTAGCGACTGGACAGCAGTTCTTC.

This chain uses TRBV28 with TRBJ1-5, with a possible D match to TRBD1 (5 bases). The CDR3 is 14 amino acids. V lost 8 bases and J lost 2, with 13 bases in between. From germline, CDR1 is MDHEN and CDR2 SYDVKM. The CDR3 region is CASSVRVGNQPQHF. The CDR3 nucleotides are TGTGCCAGCTCAGTCAGGGTGGGCAATCAGCCCCAGCATTTT.

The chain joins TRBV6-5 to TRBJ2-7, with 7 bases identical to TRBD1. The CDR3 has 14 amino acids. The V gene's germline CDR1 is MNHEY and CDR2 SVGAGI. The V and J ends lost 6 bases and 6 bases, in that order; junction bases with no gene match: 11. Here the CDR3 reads CASSRETGWGEQYF. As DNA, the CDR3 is TGTGCCAGCAGCAGGGAGACAGGGTGGGGCGAGCAGTACTTC.

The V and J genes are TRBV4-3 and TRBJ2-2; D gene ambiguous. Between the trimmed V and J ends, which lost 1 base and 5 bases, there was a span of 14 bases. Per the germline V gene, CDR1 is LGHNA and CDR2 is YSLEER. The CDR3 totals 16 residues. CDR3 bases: TGCGCCAGCAGCCAAGGTCTAGGTGGCGGAACCGGGGAGCTGTTTTTT. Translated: CASSQGLGGGTGELFF.

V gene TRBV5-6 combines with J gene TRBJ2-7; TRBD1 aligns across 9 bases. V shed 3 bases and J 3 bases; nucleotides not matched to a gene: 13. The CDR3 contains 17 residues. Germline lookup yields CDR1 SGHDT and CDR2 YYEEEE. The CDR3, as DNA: TGTGCCAGCAGCTCGCCGCCCGGGACAGGGACCCACTACGAGCAGTACTTC. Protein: CASSSPPGTGTHYEQYF.

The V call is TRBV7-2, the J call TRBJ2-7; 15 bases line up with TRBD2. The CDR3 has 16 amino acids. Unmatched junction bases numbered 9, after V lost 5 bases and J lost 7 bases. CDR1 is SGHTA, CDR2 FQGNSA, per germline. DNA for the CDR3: TGTGCCAGCAGCCCCAGGGGACTAGCGGGAGGACGGGAGCAGTACTTC. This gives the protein CASSPRGLAGGREQYF.

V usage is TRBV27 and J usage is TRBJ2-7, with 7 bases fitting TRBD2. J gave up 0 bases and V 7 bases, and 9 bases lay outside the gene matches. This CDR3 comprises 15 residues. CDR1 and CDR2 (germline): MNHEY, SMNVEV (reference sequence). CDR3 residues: CASTPSGVSSYEQYF. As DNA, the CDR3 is TGTGCCAGCACCCCAAGCGGGGTCAGCTCCTACGAGCAGTACTTC.

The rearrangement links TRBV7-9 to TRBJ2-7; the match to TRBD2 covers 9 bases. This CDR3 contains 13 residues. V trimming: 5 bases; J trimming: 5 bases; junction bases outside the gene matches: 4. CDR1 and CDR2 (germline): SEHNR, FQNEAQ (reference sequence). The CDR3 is CASSPGTSNEQYF. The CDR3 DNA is TGTGCCAGCAGCCCCGGGACTAGCAACGAGCAGTACTTC.

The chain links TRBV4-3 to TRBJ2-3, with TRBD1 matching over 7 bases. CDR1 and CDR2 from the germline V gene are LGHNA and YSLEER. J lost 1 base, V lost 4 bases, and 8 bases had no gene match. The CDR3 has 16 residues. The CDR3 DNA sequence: TGCGCCAGCAGCCGCAGGGATACAGGGGGCACAGATACGCAGTATTTT. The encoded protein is CASSRRDTGGTDTQYF.

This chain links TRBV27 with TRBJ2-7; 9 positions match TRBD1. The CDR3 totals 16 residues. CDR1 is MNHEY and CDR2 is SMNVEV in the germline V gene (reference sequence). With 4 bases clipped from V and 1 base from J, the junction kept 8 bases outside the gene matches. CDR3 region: CASSSPGQGMSYEQYF. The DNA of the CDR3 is TGTGCCAGCAGTTCGCCGGGACAGGGAATGTCCTACGAGCAGTACTTC.

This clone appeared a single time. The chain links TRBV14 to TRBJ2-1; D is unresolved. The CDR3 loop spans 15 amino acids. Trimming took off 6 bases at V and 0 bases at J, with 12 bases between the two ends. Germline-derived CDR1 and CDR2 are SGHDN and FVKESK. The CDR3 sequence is CASSDRVNSYNEQFF. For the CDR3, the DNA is TGTGCCAGCAGTGACCGGGTTAACTCCTACAATGAGCAGTTCTTC. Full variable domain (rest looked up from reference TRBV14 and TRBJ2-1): EAGVTQFPSHSVIEKGQTVTLRCDPISGHDNLYWYRRVMGKEIKFLLHFVKESKQDESGMPNNRFLAERTGGTYSTLKVQPAELEDSGVYFCASSDRVNSYNEQFFGPGTRLTVL.

CDR3 residues: CASSKLVARTYEQYF. Written as DNA, the CDR3 is TGTGCCAGCAGCAAACTCGTAGCAAGGACCTACGAGCAGTACTTC. This sequence joins TRBV21-1 and TRBJ2-7; the table gives TRBD2 as D, unverified against the DNA. TRBV21-1 is shown as a pseudogene. This CDR3 spans 15 amino acids.

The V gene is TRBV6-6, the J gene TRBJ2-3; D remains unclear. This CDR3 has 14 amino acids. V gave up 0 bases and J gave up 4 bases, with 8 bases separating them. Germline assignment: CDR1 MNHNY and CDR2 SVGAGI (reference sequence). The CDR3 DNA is TGTGCCAGCAGTTACTCGAGTCAACCAGATACGCAGTATTTT. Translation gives CASSYSSQPDTQYF.

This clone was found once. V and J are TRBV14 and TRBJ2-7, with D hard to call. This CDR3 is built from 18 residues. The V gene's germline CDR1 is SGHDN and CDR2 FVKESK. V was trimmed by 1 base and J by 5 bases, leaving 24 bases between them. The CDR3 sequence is CASSQGLKRTFSLNEQYF. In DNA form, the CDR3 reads TGTGCCAGCAGCCAAGGCTTAAAGCGCACCTTTTCTTTAAACGAGCAGTACTTC. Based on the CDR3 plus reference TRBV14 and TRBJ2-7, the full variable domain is EAGVTQFPSHSVIEKGQTVTLRCDPISGHDNLYWYRRVMGKEIKFLLHFVKESKQDESGMPNNRFLAERTGGTYSTLKVQPAELEDSGVYFCASSQGLKRTFSLNEQYFGPGTRLTVT.

The CDR3 loop is CASSRRGLVDTIYF. The CDR3 DNA reads as TGTGCCAGCAGCCGCAGGGGGCTCGTAGACACCATATATTTT. The rearrangement links TRBV7-6 to TRBJ1-3; 8 bases line up with TRBD1. The CDR3 extends over 14 amino acids. After removal of 5 bases from V and 8 bases from J, the junction contained 8 bases not matched to a gene. CDR1 SGHVS and CDR2 FNYEAQ come from the germline V gene.

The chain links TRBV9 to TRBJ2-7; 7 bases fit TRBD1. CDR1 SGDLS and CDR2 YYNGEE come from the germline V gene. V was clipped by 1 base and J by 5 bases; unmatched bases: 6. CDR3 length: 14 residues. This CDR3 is CASSVRDRAHEQYF. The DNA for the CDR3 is TGTGCCAGCAGCGTACGAGACAGGGCCCACGAGCAGTACTTC.

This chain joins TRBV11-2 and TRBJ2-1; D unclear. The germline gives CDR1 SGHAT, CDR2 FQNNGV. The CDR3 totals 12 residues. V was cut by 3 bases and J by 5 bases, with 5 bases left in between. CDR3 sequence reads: CASSFSNNEQFF. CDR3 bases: TGTGCCAGCAGCTTTTCTAACAATGAGCAGTTCTTC.